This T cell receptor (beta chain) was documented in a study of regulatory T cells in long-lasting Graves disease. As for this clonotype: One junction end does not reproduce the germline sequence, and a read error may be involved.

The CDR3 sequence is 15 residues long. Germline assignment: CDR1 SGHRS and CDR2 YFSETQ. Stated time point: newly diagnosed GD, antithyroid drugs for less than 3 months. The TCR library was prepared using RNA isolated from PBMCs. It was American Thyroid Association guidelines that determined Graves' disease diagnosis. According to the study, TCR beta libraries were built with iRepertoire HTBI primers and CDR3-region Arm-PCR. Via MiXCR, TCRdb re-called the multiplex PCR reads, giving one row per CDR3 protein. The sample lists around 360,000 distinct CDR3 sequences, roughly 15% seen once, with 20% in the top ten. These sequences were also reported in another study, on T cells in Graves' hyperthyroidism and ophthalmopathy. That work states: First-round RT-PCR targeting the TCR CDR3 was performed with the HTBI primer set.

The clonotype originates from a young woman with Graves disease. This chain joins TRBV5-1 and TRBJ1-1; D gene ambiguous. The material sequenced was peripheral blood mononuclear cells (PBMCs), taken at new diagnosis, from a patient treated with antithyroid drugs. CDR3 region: CASSRTFTMNTEAFF. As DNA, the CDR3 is TGTGCCAGCAGCCGGACGTTTACCATGAACACTGAAGCTTTCTTT.